One sample yielded the 26 T cell receptor beta chains listed below, sequenced in a study of T cell responses to AZD1222 COVID-19 vaccine. The method was immunoSEQ multiplex PCR; TCRdb's version includes in-frame clones alone and lacks a portion of them. The sample has 93,000 or so clones; around 91% are singletons. Material: peripheral blood, obtained on day 0 of AZD1222 vaccination. These receptors were obtained from an adult in good health.

This clone was observed many times. The chain carries TRBV29-1 and TRBJ2-1; 7 nucleotides agree with TRBD2. Germline V CDR1 and CDR2: SQVTM, ANQGSEA. The CDR3 spans 14 residues. V gave up 2 bases and J gave up 3 bases; unmatched junction bases: 4. The CDR3, as DNA: TGCAGCGTTGAAACGCGGGGGTACTACAATGAGCAGTTCTTC. Amino acids: CSVETRGYYNEQFF.

This sequence joins TRBV7-2 and TRBJ2-3; TRBD2 matches 7 bases. In germline, CDR1 is SGHTA, CDR2 FQGNSA. Trimming cost V 5 bases and J 5 bases; bases outside gene matches: 4. This CDR3 is built from 13 residues. The DNA for the CDR3 is TGTGCCAGCAGCCTCGCGGGGGAAGATACGCAGTATTTT. It yields the protein CASSLAGEDTQYF.

The chain links TRBV23-1 to TRBJ1-2; D not certain. TRBV23-1 is designated an ORF whose function remains uncertain. The CDR3 runs 12 residues. The germline V and J ends were trimmed by 3 bases and 8 bases, with 10 bases remaining between them. For the CDR3, the DNA is TGCGCCAGCAGTCAGCGGACGGGAGGCTACACCTTC. It is translated as CASSQRTGGYTF.

The J gene is TRBJ1-5, the V gene TRBV28; D is uncertain. This CDR3 contains 12 residues. The germline V gene encodes CDR1 MDHEN and CDR2 SYDVKM. V was shortened by 10 bases and J by 6 bases, with 13 bases between the two germline ends. The CDR3 coding sequence is TGTGCCACCGGCGAGGCGAGTCAGCCCCAGCATTTT. It encodes CATGEASQPQHF.

The V and J genes are TRBV6-5 and TRBJ1-2, with 9 positions matching TRBD1. The CDR3 length is 15 residues. Germline values: CDR1 MNHEY, CDR2 SVGAGI. J lost 4 bases, V lost 11 bases, and 14 bases had no gene match. The CDR3 region has the DNA TGTGCCTTTACAAATCCGGGACAGGGACTCTATGGCTACACCTTC. It is translated as CAFTNPGQGLYGYTF.

This clone has just one count. The J gene is TRBJ2-1, the V gene TRBV19; 12 bases are a match to TRBD2. The CDR3 consists of 15 residues. CDR1 and CDR2 from the germline V gene are LNHDA and SQIVND (reference sequence). The junction had 6 bases not matched to a gene; V was cut back by 6 bases and J by 6 bases. CDR3 DNA: TGTGCCAGTAGCGACCCTAGCGGGGGGGCCAATGAGCAGTTCTTC. Its protein is CASSDPSGGANEQFF. Complete variable domain (other parts from reference TRBV19 and TRBJ2-1): DGGITQSPKYLFRKEGQNVTLSCEQNLNHDAMYWYRQDPGQGLRLIYYSQIVNDFQKGDIAEGYSVSREKKESFPLTVTSAQKNPTAFYLCASSDPSGGANEQFFGPGTRLTVL.

This chain joins TRBV4-1 and TRBJ2-7; 7 positions match TRBD2. Germline lookup yields CDR1 MGHRA and CDR2 YSYEKL. The CDR3 spans 17 residues. The J segment lost 4 bases and the V segment lost 0 bases, leaving 12 bases of the junction unmatched. The CDR3 here is CASSQEDIGRGIYEQYF. CDR3 coding DNA: TGCGCCAGCAGCCAAGAGGATATCGGGCGGGGGATATACGAGCAGTACTTC.

This sequence joins TRBV6-6 and TRBJ1-1; D is perhaps TRBD1 (5 bases). Germline CDR1 is MNHNY and CDR2 is SVGAGI (reference sequence). Trimming took off 7 bases at V and 5 bases at J, with 14 bases between the two ends. This CDR3 comprises 13 residues. The CDR3 here is CASTTQGSTEAFF. CDR3 bases: TGTGCCAGCACTACCCAGGGCTCAACTGAAGCTTTCTTT.

The chain employs TRBV27 and TRBJ2-2; D call uncertain. CDR3 length: 15 residues. V was trimmed by 9 bases and J by 0 bases, leaving 14 bases between them. CDR1 and CDR2 (germline): MNHEY, SMNVEV (reference sequence). The DNA of the CDR3 is TGTGCCAGTAGAGACCGATTATCGAACACCGGGGAGCTGTTTTTT. This sequence encodes CASRDRLSNTGELFF.

V usage is TRBV2 and J usage is TRBJ1-3; D not certain. V was cut by 2 bases and J by 3 bases, with 11 bases left in between. The V gene's germline CDR1 is SNHLY and CDR2 FYNNEI. The CDR3 runs to 15 residues. CDR3 sequence reads: CASSEWVGVGNTIYF. The CDR3 DNA is TGTGCCAGCAGTGAATGGGTTGGAGTTGGAAACACCATATATTTT.

This chain joins TRBV7-2 and TRBJ2-5; a weak D match, TRBD1 (5 bases). The CDR3 has 17 amino acids. V gave up 2 bases and J gave up 5 bases, with 21 bases separating them. Germline lookup yields CDR1 SGHTA and CDR2 FQGNSA. CDR3 in DNA: TGTGCCAGCAGCTTAATCAGGTCGCTGGGGCAGGCCGAGACCCAGTACTTC. Residues: CASSLIRSLGQAETQYF.

The V and J genes are TRBV6-6 and TRBJ1-1; D is unclear. CDR3 length equals 14 residues. Germline CDR1 MNHNY, CDR2 SVGAGI (reference sequence). Trimming removed 3 bases at V and 3 bases at J, with 11 bases between. The CDR3 DNA sequence: TGTGCCAGCAGTTATATGGGTATCTACACTGAAGCTTTCTTT. Protein product: CASSYMGIYTEAFF.

The rearrangement uses TRBV9 and TRBJ1-2; possibly TRBD1 for D (5 bases). The CDR3 totals 13 residues. Trimming stripped 4 bases from V and 8 bases from J, with 15 bases between. The germline gives CDR1 SGDLS, CDR2 YYNGEE. This CDR3 is CASSPRAAGGYTF. The CDR3 coding sequence is TGTGCCAGCAGCCCCCGGGCAGCAGGGGGCTACACCTTC.

This clone was seen just once. This sequence joins TRBV5-1 and TRBJ2-3; the match to TRBD2 covers 8 bases. CDR3 length equals 18 residues. With 3 bases clipped from V and 0 bases from J, the junction kept 12 bases outside the gene matches. Germline lookup yields CDR1 SGHRS and CDR2 YFSETQ. CDR3 nucleotide sequence: TGCGCCAGCAGCTCATATCAGAGCGGGGGACCGAGCACAGATACGCAGTATTTT. Translating it yields CASSSYQSGGPSTDTQYF.

The rearrangement joins TRBV7-2 to TRBJ2-7, with TRBD2 identical over 7 bases. J was trimmed by 4 bases and V by 2 bases; bases with no gene match: 5. CDR1 SGHTA and CDR2 FQGNSA come from the germline V gene. The CDR3 has 14 amino acids. The CDR3: CASSLSGGGYEQYF. Here the CDR3 DNA reads TGTGCCAGCAGCTTAAGTGGGGGGGGATACGAGCAGTACTTC.

The J gene is TRBJ1-1, the V gene TRBV29-1; 12 bases agree with TRBD1. The J segment lost 6 bases and the V segment lost 8 bases, leaving 7 bases of the junction unmatched. Per the germline V gene, CDR1 is SQVTM and CDR2 is ANQGSEA. This CDR3 spans 13 amino acids. CDR3 DNA: TGCAGCTTTCGGGACAGGGGGCTGGCTGAAGCTTTCTTT. Translated: CSFRDRGLAEAFF.

The chain recombines TRBV6-2 or TRBV6-3 with TRBJ2-7; TRBD1 aligns across 8 bases. V lost 2 bases to trimming and J lost 4 bases; unmatched junction nucleotides: 4. The germline CDR1 and CDR2 sequences are MNHEY and SVGEGT. The CDR3 runs 14 residues. CDR3 nucleotide sequence: TGTGCCAGCAGTTACACGCAGGGGGCTTACGAGCAGTACTTC. It yields the protein CASSYTQGAYEQYF.

This chain links TRBV10-3 with TRBJ1-2, with D possibly being TRBD1 (6 bases). Trimming removed 3 bases at V and 2 bases at J, with 16 bases between. This CDR3 comprises 16 residues. Germline V gene lookup returns CDR1 ENHRY and CDR2 SYGVKD. As DNA, the CDR3 is TGTGCCATCAGTGAAATAGGGGGGAGGGGAAACTATGGCTACACCTTC. Encoded protein: CAISEIGGRGNYGYTF.

The V gene is TRBV9, the J gene TRBJ1-1; no clear D gene. The germline V gene encodes CDR1 SGDLS and CDR2 YYNGEE. The CDR3 sequence is 14 residues long. V dropped 4 bases and J dropped 0 bases, with 10 bases sitting between them. The chain's CDR3 is CASSPHQMNTEAFF. The CDR3 coding sequence is TGTGCCAGCAGCCCCCACCAGATGAACACTGAAGCTTTCTTT.

This chain links TRBV7-2 with TRBJ2-2; TRBD2 matches at 7 bases. This CDR3 spans 15 amino acids. Germline-derived CDR1 and CDR2 are SGHTA and FQGNSA. The junction had 6 bases not matched to a gene; V was cut back by 4 bases and J by 4 bases. CDR3: CASSSRGGFTGELFF. The CDR3 nucleotides read TGTGCCAGCAGCTCCCGCGGGGGTTTCACCGGGGAGCTGTTTTTT.

CDR3 nucleotide sequence: TGTGCCTGGAGTGTACTAATTGGGCCTGGAAACACCATATATTTT. Encoded protein: CAWSVLIGPGNTIYF. The chain uses TRBV30 and TRBJ1-3; D is ambiguous. Germline-derived CDR1 and CDR2 are GTSNPN and SVGIG (reference sequence). Trimming removed 0 bases at V and 2 bases at J, with 11 bases between. The CDR3 is made up of 15 amino acids.

The chain has TRBV25-1 and TRBJ2-7; D possibly corresponds to TRBD2 (6 bases). Germline assignment: CDR1 MGHDK and CDR2 SYGVNS. V lost 7 bases and J 2 bases, leaving 18 bases between the germline ends. The CDR3 contains 15 residues. The CDR3 is CASIRRLGPAYEQYF. The CDR3 DNA reads as TGTGCCAGCATCCGAAGACTAGGACCGGCCTACGAGCAGTACTTC.

V is TRBV28 and J is TRBJ1-1; D is perhaps TRBD1 (5 bases). With 6 bases removed from V and 1 base from J, the gap between germline ends came to 12 bases. The CDR3 spans 14 residues. Per germline, CDR1 MDHEN and CDR2 SYDVKM. The DNA for the CDR3 is TGTGCCAGCAGCCCTGGGGGGAGGAACACTGAAGCTTTCTTT. This gives the protein CASSPGGRNTEAFF. Looking up the rest from reference TRBV28 and TRBJ1-1 gives the full variable domain: DVKVTQSSRYLVKRTGEKVFLECVQDMDHENMFWYRQDPGLGLRLIYFSYDVKMKEKGDIPEGYSVSREKKERFSLILESASTNQTSMYLCASSPGGRNTEAFFGQGTRLTVV.

Only one count was recorded for this clone. The chain couples TRBV4-2 to TRBJ2-3; the D gene is possibly TRBD1 (6 bases). Looked up from germline, CDR1 is LGHNA and CDR2 is YNFKEQ. This CDR3 contains 14 residues. Trimming removed 0 bases from V and 4 bases from J, with 8 bases in between. In DNA, the CDR3 is TGTGCCAGCAGCCAAGATGGGGGCGCAGATACGCAGTATTTT. Protein: CASSQDGGADTQYF.

The chain has TRBV27 and TRBJ2-2; D gene ambiguous. The germline gives CDR1 MNHEY, CDR2 SMNVEV (reference sequence). Trimming stripped 3 bases from V and 5 bases from J, with 4 bases between. This CDR3 is built from 12 residues. DNA for the CDR3: TGTGCCAGCAGTTTCAGGACCGGGGAGCTGTTTTTT. Its translation is CASSFRTGELFF.

The rearrangement links TRBV28 to TRBJ2-3; maybe TRBD1 (6 bases). Between the trimmed V and J ends, which lost 3 bases and 0 bases, there was a span of 10 bases. The CDR3 spans 15 residues. The germline CDR1 and CDR2 sequences are MDHEN and SYDVKM. The CDR3 spells CASSLGASSTDTQYF. DNA of the CDR3: TGTGCCAGCAGTTTGGGGGCTTCGAGCACAGATACGCAGTATTTT.